Described below is a single TCR beta chain sequence and its context. This clonotype appeared a single time. No cognate antigen has been identified for it. Per-base quality was not reported, and no clone a single base away is much larger than it. One read gives only weak evidence. The library relied on PCR. TCRdb records Illumina HiSeq 2000 as the sequencer. TCRdb ran its own pipeline on the public reads, namely fastp trimming at Q25 and MiXCR clone calling, and kept in-frame beta chains. Merged by CDR3 protein, the rows form single entries marked with the most common genes and DNA. The sample table holds 15,000 to 20,000 distinct CDR3 sequences, of which approximately 45% were seen once. The top ten clones comprise around 30% of the sample. The CDR3 measures 13 amino acids from cysteine to phenylalanine. Kept here is only the CDR3 DNA, which spans 39 bases and is read in frame from base 1. The germline V gene provides CDR1 SGHTA and CDR2 FQGNSA.

This entry comes from a study of tumor-infiltrating lymphocytes in oesophageal squamous cell carcinoma (dated by TCRdb to the mid-2010s). This receptor was identified in a female donor with esophageal squamous cell carcinoma. The specimen sequenced was normal esophageal tissue next to the tumor. The chain was built from TRBV7-2 and TRBJ2-1; 7 of the junction bases match TRBD2. The J call may be mistaken, given a closer DNA end match to TRBJ2-7. At the DNA level, the sequence is TGTGCCAGCAGCGTCCGACTAGCTAATGAGCAGTACTTC. Its amino acids are CASSVRLANEQYF.